This T cell receptor beta chain was captured in a study of CD8 T cells in ankylosing spondylitis. There are many counts of this clonotype. The antigen is unknown. In making TCR beta libraries, quantitative 5'-RACE with molecular barcodes was used. TCRdb re-called the 5' RACE reads with MiXCR, one entry per CDR3 protein. Of 250,000 to 400,000 distinct CDR3 sequences listed, around a tenth are singletons. Study results and caveats: In ankylosing spondylitis patients, matched synovial fluid reportedly showed significant enrichment of disease-linked clones. Typical of ankylosing spondylitis blood, it appeared, was a TCR beta motif of eight highly homologous variants. CD8+ disease-linked clones were present at relatively low frequencies in blood.

The trim removed 3 bases at V and 4 bases at J, leaving 1 base unmatched. Germline CDR1 reads SGHTA; CDR2 reads FQGNSA. The CDR3 is 14 residues long. The TCR originated in a female donor with ankylosing spondylitis or in good health (not recorded which). Sequenced material: blood, either unsorted or a sorted T cell fraction (not recorded which). This chain uses TRBV7-2 with TRBJ2-7; 12 nucleotides align to TRBD2. CDR3 residues: CASSFGLAGYEQYF. In DNA, the CDR3 is TGTGCCAGCAGCTTCGGACTAGCGGGGTACGAGCAGTACTTC.